Presented here are 32 T cell receptor beta chains from one specimen sequenced in a study of T-cell reconstitution after alpha-beta-depleted transplantation in children. The TCRbeta library incorporated unique molecular identifiers. TCRdb passed the PCR reads through MiXCR, listing each CDR3 protein once. Here the sample spans a few hundred thousand distinct CDR3 sequences, about 16% being singletons. Specimen: PBMCs, mostly from graft donor cells, collected 360 days after TCRalphabeta/CD19-depleted stem cell transplant. These receptors were collected from a boy in the first two years of life who had a stem cell transplant for Wiskott-Aldrich syndrome, so the T cells may come from the graft donor.

This clonotype was found a few times. V and J are TRBV27 and TRBJ1-5; TRBD1 aligns across 11 bases. Germline CDR1 is MNHEY and CDR2 is SMNVEV (reference sequence). The CDR3 has 15 amino acids. V lost 5 bases and J lost 7; bases outside the gene matches: 7. Here the CDR3 reads CASSPRDRGKQPQHF. In nucleotides, the CDR3 is TGTGCCAGCAGTCCCCGGGACAGGGGGAAACAGCCCCAGCATTTT.

This clonotype was counted a few times. The chain carries TRBV20-1 and TRBJ1-3, with D tentatively TRBD1 (5 bases). The CDR3 is 14 residues long. Germline lookup yields CDR1 DFQATT and CDR2 SNEGSKA (reference sequence). Trimming took 4 bases from V and 0 from J, leaving 10 bases between them. CDR3 region: CSAMRGVSGNTIYF. CDR3 nucleotide sequence: TGCAGTGCTATGAGGGGAGTCTCTGGAAACACCATATATTTT.

The chain links TRBV7-9 to TRBJ2-1; maybe TRBD2 (6 bases). The CDR3 covers 15 residues. CDR1 and CDR2 from the germline V gene are SEHNR and FQNEAQ (reference sequence). The germline V and J ends were trimmed by 3 bases and 4 bases, with 13 bases remaining between them. Here the CDR3 reads CASSLVGGQYNEQFF. The CDR3, as DNA: TGTGCCAGCAGCTTGGTGGGAGGTCAGTACAATGAGCAGTTCTTC. The full variable domain, completed using reference TRBV7-9 and TRBJ2-1, is DTGVSQNPRHKITKRGQNVTFRCDPISEHNRLYWYRQTLGQGPEFLTYFQNEAQLEKSRLLSDRFSAERPKGSFSTLEIQRTEQGDSAMYLCASSLVGGQYNEQFFGPGTRLTVL.

This clonotype appeared many times. The V call is TRBV20-1, the J call TRBJ2-7, with TRBD2 matching 8 bases. With V trimmed by 0 bases and J by 0 bases, 10 bases remained unmatched. The germline gives CDR1 DFQATT, CDR2 SNEGSKA (reference sequence). This CDR3 is 17 amino acids long. The DNA for the CDR3 is TGCAGTGCTAGAGATGAGGTAGCGGGATTGCTCTCCTACGAGCAGTACTTC. The encoded protein is CSARDEVAGLLSYEQYF.

The chain has TRBV4-2 and TRBJ2-2; unclear D gene. The ends were cut back, 1 base at V and 7 bases at J, with 10 bases in the middle. Germline CDR1 LGHNA, CDR2 YNFKEQ. The CDR3 totals 14 residues. The CDR3: CASSQAQVVGELFF. The CDR3 DNA reads as TGTGCCAGCAGCCAAGCTCAGGTTGTCGGGGAGCTGTTTTTT.

The chain has TRBV3-1 and TRBJ2-1, with 8 bases that match TRBD1. Germline loops: CDR1 LGHDT, CDR2 YNNKEL (reference sequence). The trim removed 3 bases at V and 2 bases at J, leaving 3 bases unmatched. This CDR3 has 15 amino acids. The CDR3 here is CASSHKGQAYNEQFF. DNA of the CDR3: TGTGCCAGCAGCCATAAGGGACAGGCCTACAATGAGCAGTTCTTC.

This clonotype turned up a few times. V gene TRBV29-1 combines with J gene TRBJ2-5; a weak D match, TRBD1 (7 bases). V lost 6 bases to trimming and J lost 0 bases, with 11 bases between them. Germline V gene sequence: CDR1 SQVTM, CDR2 ANQGSEA. There are 13 residues in the CDR3. CDR3 loop: CSVQGTYQETQYF. In DNA, the CDR3 is TGCAGCGTACAGGGGACTTACCAAGAGACCCAGTACTTC.

This clonotype was counted at least ten times. Written as DNA, the CDR3 is TGTGCCAGCAGCGTAGAGGGGGTTACCGGGGAGCTGTTTTTT. Translated, it gives CASSVEGVTGELFF. This chain uses TRBV9 with TRBJ2-2; possibly TRBD1 for D (6 bases). V lost 0 bases, J lost 5 bases, and 8 bases lay in between. The CDR3 is 14 residues long. The germline CDR1 and CDR2 sequences are SGDLS and YYNGEE.

The V gene is TRBV7-9, the J gene TRBJ2-4, with 7 bases lining up with TRBD1. The junction had 8 bases not matched to a gene; V was cut back by 3 bases and J by 9 bases. Germline lookup yields CDR1 SEHNR and CDR2 FQNEAQ (reference sequence). The CDR3 extends over 14 amino acids. The CDR3 DNA sequence: TGTGCCAGCAGCTTCCGAGGACAGGACGTCATTCAGTACTTC. The encoded protein is CASSFRGQDVIQYF.

This clonotype has a count of ten or more. The rearrangement uses TRBV12-3 or TRBV12-4 and TRBJ1-6, with D possibly TRBD1 on 5 matching bases. Trimming removed 3 bases from V and 6 bases from J, with 9 bases in between. The CDR3 length is 14 residues. CDR3 sequence reads: CASSFPGSNSPLHF. The CDR3 DNA reads as TGTGCCAGCAGTTTCCCAGGGAGTAATTCACCCCTCCACTTT.

The gene calls are TRBV18 and TRBJ2-5, with D unresolved. CDR1 KGHSH and CDR2 LQKENI come from the germline V gene. V was shortened by 1 base and J by 1 base, with 7 bases between the two germline ends. The CDR3 totals 14 residues. The chain's CDR3 is CASSPRRLQETQYF. CDR3 sequence (DNA): TGTGCCAGCTCACCACGACGCCTCCAAGAGACCCAGTACTTC.

The V gene is TRBV12-3 or TRBV12-4, the J gene TRBJ2-5; no clear D. The V end was cut by 2 bases, the J end by 7 bases, with 17 bases between. This CDR3 has 15 residues. DNA of the CDR3: TGTGCCAGCAGTTTAAACGAGATTCAACGAGGGACCCAGTACTTC. Protein product: CASSLNEIQRGTQYF.

The chain carries TRBV19 and TRBJ2-1; TRBD2 matches 7 bases. Trimming removed 10 bases from V and 6 bases from J; junction bases left unmatched: 21. From germline, CDR1 is LNHDA and CDR2 SQIVND (reference sequence). The CDR3 has 17 amino acids. The CDR3 region has the DNA TGTGCCACTAGCGGTCGGAGGCTTCTTACTGGTAGCAATGAGCAGTTCTTC. As protein: CATSGRRLLTGSNEQFF.

V is TRBV5-1 and J is TRBJ2-3; maybe TRBD1 (6 bases). The CDR3 runs to 16 residues. CDR1 and CDR2 from the germline V gene are SGHRS and YFSETQ. Trimming stripped 4 bases from V and 6 bases from J, with 21 bases between. CDR3 nucleotide sequence: TGCGCCAGCAGCAATGATAAAGGCACAGGGACCGATACGCAGTATTTT. Protein sequence: CASSNDKGTGTDTQYF.

This clonotype turned up a few times. This rearrangement joins TRBV12-3 or TRBV12-4 to TRBJ2-6, with D possibly TRBD1 on 6 matching bases. CDR3 size: 19 residues. Trimming pared 7 bases from V and 3 bases from J, leaving 25 bases between. CDR3 nucleotide sequence: TGTGCCAGCAAAACTTTGGACGAACAGGGATTCGGTGGGGCCAACGTCCTGACTTTC. It encodes CASKTLDEQGFGGANVLTF.

The table lists this clonotype with a few counts. The chain employs TRBV12-3 or TRBV12-4 and TRBJ2-3; D gene ambiguous. This CDR3 contains 12 residues. Trimming removed 3 bases at V and 7 bases at J, with 8 bases between. CDR3 amino acids: CASSFPLNTQYF. The CDR3 DNA is TGTGCCAGCAGTTTTCCCCTCAATACGCAGTATTTT.

This clonotype was seen a handful of times. This chain connects TRBV7-2 to TRBJ1-5; D not resolved. The CDR3 totals 13 residues. Per germline, CDR1 SGHTA and CDR2 FQGNSA. V was pared by 7 bases and J by 4 bases, with 11 bases between. The CDR3 here is CASNSAANQPQHF. The CDR3 DNA follows: TGTGCCAGCAACTCGGCTGCTAATCAGCCCCAGCATTTT.

V is TRBV27 and J is TRBJ2-7, with TRBD1 as a possible D gene (6 bases). CDR1 and CDR2 from the germline V gene are MNHEY and SMNVEV (reference sequence). The V end lost 4 bases, the J end lost 5 bases, and 15 bases lay between the germline ends. The CDR3 totals 14 residues. CDR3 coding DNA: TGTGCCAGCAGTTACACAGGGATCCTTAACGAGCAGTACTTC. It translates to CASSYTGILNEQYF.

There are a few counts of this clonotype. The CDR3 nucleotides are TGTGCCAGCAGCTTAATTAAGGGGCGCAATTCACCCCTCCACTTT. This codes for CASSLIKGRNSPLHF. The chain recombines TRBV7-8 with TRBJ1-6; tentative D call: TRBD1 (5 bases). Between the trimmed V and J ends, which lost 2 bases and 7 bases, there was a span of 12 bases. Germline V gene sequence: CDR1 SGHVS, CDR2 FQNEAQ. CDR3 size: 15 residues.

There are a few counts of this clonotype. This sequence joins TRBV4-1 and TRBJ2-7; D perhaps matches TRBD2 (5 bases). This CDR3 is 16 amino acids long. CDR1 is MGHRA, CDR2 YSYEKL, per germline. Trimming removed 3 bases from V and 4 bases from J, with 19 bases in between. This CDR3 reads CASSHSPGNPRYEQYF. The CDR3 bases are TGCGCCAGCAGCCATTCCCCGGGGAATCCCAGGTACGAGCAGTACTTC.

The chain couples TRBV7-2 to TRBJ2-1; a possible D gene is TRBD2 (5 bases). Germline CDR1 is SGHTA and CDR2 is FQGNSA. V gave up 1 base and J gave up 9 bases, with 16 bases separating them. The length of the CDR3 is 15 residues. As DNA, the CDR3 is TGTGCCAGCAGCTTAGTTGACGGGAATTCCGGTGAGCAGTTCTTC. Its protein product is CASSLVDGNSGEQFF.

This clonotype appeared a few times. The chain employs TRBV12-3 or TRBV12-4 and TRBJ2-7; TRBD1 might be the D (7 bases). V shed 5 bases and J shed 1 base, with 12 bases lying between them. The CDR3 loop spans 14 amino acids. The CDR3 loop is CASSISGGSYEQYF. The CDR3 nucleotides are TGTGCCAGCAGTATCTCAGGGGGGTCCTACGAGCAGTACTTC.

The V and J genes are TRBV28 and TRBJ2-3; D call uncertain. The CDR3 runs 14 residues. From germline, CDR1 is MDHEN and CDR2 SYDVKM. Trimming took 2 bases from V and 2 from J, leaving 8 bases between them. The CDR3 bases are TGTGCCAGCAGTTTAGACCTCCCCACAGATACGCAGTATTTT. Translating gives CASSLDLPTDTQYF.

The V call is TRBV7-8, the J call TRBJ1-5; possibly TRBD1 for D (6 bases). This CDR3 contains 15 residues. The V gene's germline CDR1 is SGHVS and CDR2 FQNEAQ. V was cut by 1 base and J by 6 bases, with 13 bases left in between. CDR3 in amino acids: CASSLEGGSGQPQHF. The CDR3 nucleotides read TGTGCCAGCAGCTTAGAGGGGGGTAGCGGTCAGCCCCAGCATTTT.

Ten or more counts support this clonotype. The chain is built from TRBV4-1 and TRBJ2-5, with D hard to call. V lost 1 base to trimming and J lost 0 bases, with 18 bases between them. The CDR3 contains 18 residues. CDR1 and CDR2 from the germline V gene are MGHRA and YSYEKL. CDR3 in DNA: TGCGCCAGCAGCCAAGGAGGTCAAGTTCGGCGGAACCAAGAGACCCAGTACTTC. Its translation: CASSQGGQVRRNQETQYF.

J is TRBJ2-5 and V is TRBV29-1; D assignment may be TRBD1 or TRBD2 (6 bases each). The germline V and J ends were trimmed by 2 bases and 6 bases, with 10 bases remaining between them. Germline V lookup: CDR1 SQVTM, CDR2 ANQGSEA. The CDR3 extends over 12 amino acids. The CDR3 DNA is TGCAGCGTTGAAAGGGGGGAGAAGACCCAGTACTTC. Translation: CSVERGEKTQYF.

In its sample, this clonotype was seen a few times. V is TRBV14 and J is TRBJ1-1; D may be TRBD1 (5 bases). V was pared by 0 bases and J by 7 bases, with 9 bases between. The length of the CDR3 is 13 residues. Germline loops: CDR1 SGHDN, CDR2 FVKESK. This chain's CDR3 is CASSQDWGSEAFF. The CDR3 DNA reads TGTGCCAGCAGCCAAGATTGGGGGAGTGAAGCTTTCTTT.

In this sample, this clonotype turned up a few times. V gene TRBV18 combines with J gene TRBJ2-2; D perhaps matches TRBD2 (5 bases). The CDR3 length is 16 residues. The germline CDR1 and CDR2 sequences are KGHSH and LQKENI. With 3 bases removed from V and 0 bases from J, the gap between germline ends came to 11 bases. The CDR3 here is CASSPFLEANTGELFF. CDR3 DNA sequence: TGTGCCAGCTCACCTTTCTTGGAGGCGAACACCGGGGAGCTGTTTTTT.

This clonotype was counted a few times. This sequence joins TRBV9 and TRBJ2-2; no clear D gene. Germline CDR1 and CDR2: SGDLS and YYNGEE. The CDR3 has 15 amino acids. The germline V and J ends were trimmed by 0 bases and 5 bases, with 11 bases remaining between them. Here the CDR3 reads CASSVAEGRTGELFF. Here the CDR3 DNA reads TGTGCCAGCAGCGTAGCGGAAGGGCGGACCGGGGAGCTGTTTTTT.

The gene calls are TRBV30 and TRBJ2-5; D remains ambiguous. The CDR3 runs 13 residues. V was shortened by 0 bases and J by 4 bases, with 9 bases between the two germline ends. The V gene's germline CDR1 is GTSNPN and CDR2 SVGIG (reference sequence). The CDR3, as DNA: TGTGCCTGGAGTGTAATGGGGTCAGAGACCCAGTACTTC. Translated, it gives CAWSVMGSETQYF.

In its sample, this clonotype was seen a few times. This chain joins TRBV6-5 and TRBJ1-2; TRBD1 matches 9 bases. Germline V gene lookup returns CDR1 MNHEY and CDR2 SVGAGI. The ends lost 5 bases at V and 8 bases at J; junction bases unmatched: 9. There are 14 residues in the CDR3. CDR3 DNA sequence: TGTGCCAGCAGTCGGACGACAGGGGGAGGGGGCTACACCTTC. It yields the protein CASSRTTGGGGYTF.

The chain carries TRBV5-1 and TRBJ2-5; a weak D match, TRBD2 (6 bases). Trimming cost V 0 bases and J 4 bases, with 10 bases left between them. Germline CDR1 reads SGHRS; CDR2 reads YFSETQ. This CDR3 contains 14 residues. CDR3 nucleotides: TGCGCCAGCAGCTTGGCGACTAGTGGAGAGACCCAGTACTTC. This gives the protein CASSLATSGETQYF.